This is a list of T cell receptor beta chains from one sample in a study of molecular identifiers for immune sequencing clone quantification. TCRdb redid the calling of the PCR reads with MiXCR, one entry per CDR3 protein. The profile shows roughly 320,000 distinct CDR3 sequences, roughly 24% of them singletons. Sequencing input: naive CD8+ T cells from blood, with Jurkat cell RNA spiked in. These receptors originate from a human donor in good health. Some libraries in this study had Jurkat cell RNA spiked in. CDR3s leave out the opening cysteine and the closing phenylalanine or tryptophan. Some rows have no size entry. The others give once, few or many, or a class for an expanded clone.

>10|TRBV7-6|TRBJ1-3|many
ASSAGGNTIY
>10|TRBV7-9|TRBJ1-1|-
ASSWALTEAF
>10|TRBV19|TRBJ2-1|-
ATGRGASEQF
>10|TRBV25-1|TRBJ2-7|few
ASSGESYEQY
>14|TRBV7-9|TRBJ2-7|few
ASSLPTSGGPYEQY
>16|TRBV11-2|TRBJ1-3|few
ASSLGTGSFRSGNTIY
>14|TRBV7-9|TRBJ1-5|many
ASSLGQAPGRQPQH
>11|TRBV15|TRBJ2-7|few
ATSRVLDYEQY
>13|TRBV10-2|TRBJ2-2|-
ASRGGRSNTGELF
>16|TRBV2|TRBJ2-3|few
ASSEAGGTSGSTDTQY
>13|TRBV7-9|TRBJ1-4|few
ASSSTGQENEKLF
>13|TRBV4-1|TRBJ2-1|few
ASSQEDRDYNEQF
>16|TRBV2|TRBJ2-3|many
ASSAGFRSLTGTDTQY
>13|TRBV14|TRBJ2-1|few
ASSQWVTAYNEQF
>13|TRBV7-6|TRBJ1-1|many
ASSLARDMNTEAF
>14|TRBV6-2/TRBV6-3|TRBJ1-1|-
ASSYSRQVMNTEAF
>10|TRBV19|TRBJ1-1|many
ASSYPNTEAF
>14|TRBV13|TRBJ2-3|many
ASSLTTTIATDTQY
>13|TRBV11-2|TRBJ2-3|-
ASSPGTLGTDTQY
>14|TRBV7-6|TRBJ2-6|few
ASSSRTGAGANVLT
>11|TRBV6-5|TRBJ1-2|-
ASSLETNHGYT
>12|TRBV7-2|TRBJ2-5|many
ASSPGLAGETQY
>10|TRBV12-3/TRBV12-4|TRBJ2-1|few
ASSLTVNEQF
>13|TRBV13|TRBJ2-4|few
ASSLEGTGDNIQY
>18|TRBV4-3|TRBJ2-3|-
ASSQDLRLAGFYRTDTQY
>14|TRBV5-4|TRBJ2-7|-
ASTTPDRARGNEQY
>11|TRBV6-2/TRBV6-3|TRBJ1-1|-
ASSYDGFTEAF
>12|TRBV7-9|TRBJ2-7|many
ASSLGDRTYEQY
>11|TRBV28|TRBJ1-4|once
ASSLTGQGKLS
>14|TRBV30|TRBJ2-2|few
AWDLGQGFNTGELF
>13|TRBV13|TRBJ1-2|few
ASSLRVQRTYGYT
>14|TRBV7-9|TRBJ2-5|-
ASSSNRDRQQETLY
>12|TRBV6-1|TRBJ1-4|-
ASSIWVDDEKLF
>13|TRBV24-1|TRBJ2-1|-
ATSALTSGSNEQF
>11|TRBV7-9|TRBJ2-7|many
ASRESESREQY
>13|TRBV19|TRBJ1-1|-
ASSIDLGRATEAF
>13|TRBV7-8|TRBJ1-1|-
ASSLRDRGSTEAF
>10|TRBV19|TRBJ2-7|-
ASRATSYEQY
>14|TRBV28|TRBJ2-5|-
ASSLEAGGPGETQY
>13|TRBV27|TRBJ1-5|many
ASSYGGAGNQPQH
>9|TRBV11-2|TRBJ2-1|-
ASSLDGEQF
>12|TRBV9|TRBJ2-2|few
ASSAGLAAGELF
>12|TRBV6-5|TRBJ2-7|many
ASSYSNRAYEQY
>9|TRBV6-1|TRBJ2-7|few
AVQVSYEQY
>9|TRBV28|TRBJ1-5|many
ASSFLQPQH
>15|TRBV9|TRBJ1-6|-
ASSERDGGNPNSPLH
>15|TRBV4-2|TRBJ2-2|-
ASSQDRRAGYAGELF
>14|TRBV20-1|TRBJ2-3|-
SAIPGLAAGPSAQY
>13|TRBV7-9|TRBJ1-1|many
ASRYITGESTEAF
>14|TRBV21-1|TRBJ2-1|many
ASSKALRAGRGEQF
>13|TRBV20-1|TRBJ2-3|-
SARDWAESTDTQY
>13|TRBV6-5|TRBJ2-3|many
ASSYSPGGTDTQY
>15|TRBV4-1|TRBJ2-3|-
ASSHPLAGTPTDTRY
>17|TRBV7-9|TRBJ2-5|-
ASSAPGTGGAYQLKTQY
>10|TRBV20-1|TRBJ2-1|few
SARVSGSGQF
>11|TRBV7-9|TRBJ2-7|few
ASSLGQVREQY
>18|TRBV19|TRBJ2-5|few
ASSTNPWTSGGLNRETQY
>12|TRBV9|TRBJ1-1|many
ASSVEFENTEAF
>13|TRBV19|TRBJ1-5|-
AISIFGMGNQPQH